This T cell receptor beta chain was identified during a study of memory CD4+ T cells and cytomegalovirus serostatus. General study points: Of under 200 reported CMV TCRbeta sequences, under 70 were found in memory CD4+ repertoires.

For this clone: Its target is not known.

The CDR3 totals 16 residues. Germline-derived CDR1 and CDR2 are SGHAT and FQNNGV. The trim removed 6 bases at V and 4 bases at J, leaving 14 bases unmatched. Single viable CD3+CD4+CD8-CD45RO+ cells were sorted as the memory CD4+ T cells. Clones were sequenced by immunoSEQ multiplex PCR, and TCRdb holds only the in-frame ones, with some missing. Altogether about 44,000 clones are present, around 80% being singletons, with the ten largest covering 1% to 1.3%. V gene TRBV11-2 combines with J gene TRBJ2-7; the match to TRBD2 covers 8 bases. This TCR came from an adult in good health and CMV-seronegative. Sequenced sample: memory CD4+ T cells from blood. The CDR3 coding sequence is TGTGCCAGCAGAGATCTAGGGACTAGGAAGGGGTACGAGCAGTACTTC. This translates into CASRDLGTRKGYEQYF.